This TCR beta chain was obtained from a study of blood T cell repertoires in COVID-19. The V and J ends lost 1 base and 1 base respectively, with 7 bases between them. Germline V lookup: CDR1 MNHNS, CDR2 SASEGT. The CDR3 length is 14 residues. Authors' data handling: Using reference gene primer amplification, nucleated cell counts were estimated. The assay was immunoSEQ multiplex PCR, and TCRdb's table has in-frame clones only and misses some. The V and J calls and clone size were taken over from that table, and D and trimming were inferred from the DNA. The sample shows some 120,000 clones, roughly 84% of them seen only once.

Material: peripheral blood. The V call is TRBV6-1, the J call TRBJ1-2; no definite D call. This sequence was found in a woman aged 30 to 39 who had recovered from COVID-19. The CDR3 here is CASSEVGLNYGYTF. CDR3 nucleotide sequence: TGTGCCAGCAGTGAAGTTGGCCTTAACTATGGCTACACCTTC.